Listed here are 28 T cell receptor beta chains from one sample, sequenced in a study of persistence of HIV-infected CD4 T cells. Stimulation used 10 ug/mL lysate from CMV-infected fibroblasts. Sorted nonresponding memory CD4+ T cells were CD40L-negative, CD69-negative, CD45RO-high. Their antigens are not known. The libraries were made with immunoSEQ version 4 in survey mode. The data were produced by immunoSEQ multiplex PCR, yet TCRdb's version contains in-frame clones alone and is incomplete. The sample carries about 28,000 clones, more than 75% recorded once. The source material was CD4+ T cells sorted from PBMCs after approximately 19-hour stimulation, sampled from a patient who received antiretroviral therapy. The receptors shown here come from an adult man with HIV who was CMV-seropositive.

This chain links TRBV7-9 with TRBJ2-3, with TRBD2 identical over 8 bases. The CDR3 consists of 17 residues. The trim removed 1 base at V and 0 bases at J, leaving 6 bases unmatched. CDR1 is SEHNR and CDR2 is FQNEAQ in the germline V gene (reference sequence). CDR3 in DNA: TGTGCCAGCAGCTTAGGTTCTCTAGCGGGCAGCACAGATACGCAGTATTTT. It is translated as CASSLGSLAGSTDTQYF.

CDR3 bases: TGTGCCAGCAGCTTAGCAGCGGGGAACTCCTACGAGCAGTACTTC. It encodes CASSLAAGNSYEQYF. This chain joins TRBV7-2 and TRBJ2-7; 7 bases are shared with TRBD2. The junction had 2 bases not matched to a gene; V was cut back by 0 bases and J by 0 bases. The CDR3 sequence is 15 residues long. CDR1 SGHTA and CDR2 FQGNSA come from the germline V gene.

The J gene is TRBJ1-1, the V gene TRBV24-1; D possibly corresponds to TRBD1 (6 bases). V shed 7 bases and J shed 1 base, with 9 bases lying between them. This CDR3 has 13 amino acids. In germline, CDR1 is KGHDR, CDR2 SFDVKD. This CDR3 reads CATRTGPNTEAFF. CDR3 in DNA: TGTGCCACCAGGACAGGACCGAACACTGAAGCTTTCTTT.

The chain joins TRBV18 to TRBJ2-7; 7 bases agree with TRBD1. Trimming at V came to 6 bases and at J to 1 base, leaving 12 bases not matched to a gene. CDR3 length equals 16 residues. Germline lookup yields CDR1 KGHSH and CDR2 LQKENI. The CDR3 sequence is CASSTNRGVSSYEQYF. The DNA for the CDR3 is TGTGCCAGCTCGACCAACAGGGGTGTTAGTTCCTACGAGCAGTACTTC.

V gene TRBV28 combines with J gene TRBJ2-4, with D maybe TRBD1 (6 bases). This CDR3 is built from 16 residues. Germline V gene sequence: CDR1 MDHEN, CDR2 SYDVKM. Trimming stripped 5 bases from V and 0 bases from J, with 14 bases between. The CDR3 loop reads CASSPQGFLAKNIQYF. CDR3 DNA sequence: TGTGCCAGCAGTCCTCAGGGGTTCCTAGCCAAAAACATTCAGTACTTC.

V usage is TRBV10-3 and J usage is TRBJ1-2, with 10 bases fitting TRBD1. CDR1 is ENHRY, CDR2 SYGVKD, per germline. J was trimmed by 2 bases and V by 6 bases; bases with no gene match: 3. This CDR3 has 14 residues. DNA for the CDR3: TGTGCCATCAGAGGACAGGGGGAGAACTATGGCTACACCTTC. Translation: CAIRGQGENYGYTF.

This chain connects TRBV2 to TRBJ2-7; D may be TRBD2 (5 bases). V was trimmed by 6 bases and J by 2 bases, leaving 14 bases between them. Germline V gives CDR1 SNHLY, CDR2 FYNNEI. This CDR3 is 14 amino acids long. CDR3 DNA sequence: TGTGCCAGCAGCAAAGCGGCTAAAACCTACGAGCAGTACTTC. It translates to CASSKAAKTYEQYF.

The chain employs TRBV3-1 (or the pseudogene TRBV3-2) and TRBJ2-1, with TRBD2 matching 10 bases. Germline assignment: CDR1 LGHDT and CDR2 YNNKEL (reference sequence). Trimming cost V 4 bases and J 0 bases; bases outside gene matches: 12. The CDR3 has 19 amino acids. The chain's CDR3 is CASSRRSGTSDSSYNEQFF. CDR3 DNA: TGTGCCAGCAGCCGACGGTCCGGGACTAGCGATAGCTCCTACAATGAGCAGTTCTTC.

The chain is built from TRBV27 and TRBJ2-7, with a weak D call TRBD1 (6 bases). The CDR3 runs to 13 residues. Deletions cut 8 bases from V and 3 bases from J, with 14 bases between. Germline V gene sequence: CDR1 MNHEY, CDR2 SMNVEV (reference sequence). The CDR3 is CASGKKGVYEQYF. CDR3 DNA sequence: TGTGCCAGCGGTAAGAAGGGGGTCTACGAGCAGTACTTC.

The J gene is TRBJ2-7, the V gene TRBV12-5; D is perhaps TRBD2 (5 bases). The CDR3 contains 11 residues. The V gene lost 6 bases and the J gene lost 6 bases, with 9 bases spanning the gap. Germline CDR1 LGHNT, CDR2 FRNRAP. CDR3 region: CASGLVFEQYF. CDR3 nucleotides: TGTGCTAGTGGACTAGTTTTCGAGCAGTACTTC.

The chain carries TRBV24-1 and TRBJ2-2; TRBD2 aligns across 9 bases. With 10 bases clipped from V and 0 bases from J, the junction kept 8 bases outside the gene matches. Per germline, CDR1 KGHDR and CDR2 SFDVKD. This CDR3 has 16 amino acids. The CDR3 spells CATGLASGTNTGELFF. The CDR3 DNA is TGTGCCACGGGGTTGGCTAGCGGGACGAACACCGGGGAGCTGTTTTTT.

The chain carries TRBV4-2 and TRBJ2-1, with TRBD1 identical over 8 bases. The V gene's germline CDR1 is LGHNA and CDR2 YNFKEQ. The V gene end was trimmed by 1 base and the J gene end by 5 bases; junction bases not matched to a gene: 4. The CDR3 sequence is 15 residues long. Here the CDR3 reads CASSQAGQADNEQFF. In DNA form, the CDR3 reads TGTGCCAGCAGCCAAGCGGGACAGGCGGACAATGAGCAGTTCTTC.

This chain uses TRBV18 with TRBJ2-7, with TRBD1 matching 7 bases. V was pared by 4 bases and J by 6 bases, with 6 bases of the junction left unmatched. Germline V gives CDR1 KGHSH, CDR2 LQKENI. CDR3 length: 13 residues. CDR3 DNA: TGTGCCAGCTCACTCGGGACAGCCTCCGAGCAGTACTTC. As protein: CASSLGTASEQYF.

This clone came up a few times. The chain carries TRBV6-4 and TRBJ1-6; 7 positions match TRBD1. Trimming removed 4 bases from V and 9 bases from J; junction bases left unmatched: 3. The CDR3 loop spans 13 amino acids. Germline V gene lookup returns CDR1 MRHNA and CDR2 SNTAGT. This CDR3 is CASSAGTVSPLHF. CDR3 bases: TGTGCCAGCAGTGCAGGGACAGTTTCACCCCTCCACTTT.

The gene calls are TRBV29-1 and TRBJ2-6, with D maybe TRBD1 (7 bases). The CDR3 contains 15 residues. Between the trimmed V and J ends, which lost 4 bases and 1 base, there was a span of 11 bases. CDR1 and CDR2 (germline): SQVTM, ANQGSEA. CDR3 in DNA: TGCAGCGTTGGCGGGACAGCATCTGGGGCCAACGTCCTGACTTTC. Translating it yields CSVGGTASGANVLTF.

The rearrangement uses TRBV19 and TRBJ1-1; possible D gene TRBD1, 5 bases. The CDR3 has 11 residues. Germline CDR1 LNHDA, CDR2 SQIVND (reference sequence). V lost 9 bases, J lost 6 bases, and 11 bases lay in between. The CDR3 nucleotides are TGTGCCAGCCGAGGGGAGGCTGAAGCTTTCTTT. Translation: CASRGEAEAFF.

The chain joins TRBV6-6 to TRBJ1-4; weak D call: TRBD1 (6 bases). CDR3 length: 14 amino acids. V dropped 6 bases and J dropped 0 bases, with 8 bases sitting between them. Germline V gene lookup returns CDR1 MNHNY and CDR2 SVGAGI (reference sequence). Here the CDR3 reads CASRDRATNEKLFF. CDR3 in DNA: TGTGCCAGCAGGGACAGAGCAACTAATGAAAAACTGTTTTTT.

This chain links TRBV18 with TRBJ2-7; D tentatively fits TRBD1 or TRBD2 (7 bases each). This CDR3 is 16 amino acids long. With 2 bases removed from V and 0 bases from J, the gap between germline ends came to 14 bases. The V gene's germline CDR1 is KGHSH and CDR2 LQKENI. The CDR3 spells CASSPMGGTASYEQYF. The CDR3 DNA sequence: TGTGCCAGCTCACCAATGGGGGGGACAGCCTCCTACGAGCAGTACTTC.

This clone was counted only a few times. The chain employs TRBV15 and TRBJ1-1; D not certain. Germline V lookup: CDR1 LNHNV, CDR2 YYDKDF (reference sequence). There are 13 residues in the CDR3. With 1 base removed from V and 1 base from J, the gap between germline ends came to 4 bases. This CDR3 is CATSRGGNTEAFF. The CDR3 region has the DNA TGTGCCACCAGCAGAGGAGGGAACACTGAAGCTTTCTTT.

This chain uses TRBV5-4 with TRBJ2-2; 8 nucleotides match TRBD2. Germline-derived CDR1 and CDR2 are SGHNT and YYREEE (reference sequence). The CDR3 length is 15 residues. V dropped 4 bases and J dropped 4; count of bases not matched to a gene: 6. CDR3 DNA sequence: TGTGCCAGCAGCCGGGGCGGGGGGATCACCGGGGAGCTGTTTTTT. This codes for CASSRGGGITGELFF.

The V call is TRBV10-3, the J call TRBJ1-1; TRBD1 aligns across 8 bases. This CDR3 comprises 14 residues. Germline CDR1 reads ENHRY; CDR2 reads SYGVKD. V lost 4 bases to trimming and J lost 0 bases; unmatched junction nucleotides: 1. The CDR3, as DNA: TGTGCCATCAGTGGGACAGGGATGAACACTGAAGCTTTCTTT. Protein: CAISGTGMNTEAFF.

The chain recombines TRBV21-1 with TRBJ2-2; TRBD1, as called in the table, went unchecked against the DNA. TRBV21-1 has pseudogene status. This CDR3 has 17 amino acids. Written as DNA, the CDR3 is TGTGCCAGCAGCAAAGGGGGACAGGGGGTAGGAGCCGGGGAGCTGTTTTTT. Translating gives CASSKGGQGVGAGELFF.

The sample holds one count of this clone. Other DNA sequences in the sample encode the same CDR3. The V gene is TRBV28, the J gene TRBJ2-3; D unresolved. The CDR3 totals 13 residues. V was cut by 3 bases and J by 0 bases, with 4 bases left in between. The V gene's germline CDR1 is MDHEN and CDR2 SYDVKM. The CDR3 DNA sequence: TGTGCCAGCAGTTTGGGGAGCACAGATACGCAGTATTTT. Its protein is CASSLGSTDTQYF. Filled out from reference TRBV28 and TRBJ2-3, the complete variable domain reads DVKVTQSSRYLVKRTGEKVFLECVQDMDHENMFWYRQDPGLGLRLIYFSYDVKMKEKGDIPEGYSVSREKKERFSLILESASTNQTSMYLCASSLGSTDTQYFGPGTRLTVL.

The chain employs TRBV5-1 and TRBJ1-1; D not resolved. Trimming cost V 1 base and J 1 base, with 11 bases left between them. CDR3 size: 15 residues. The V gene's germline CDR1 is SGHRS and CDR2 YFSETQ. For the CDR3, the DNA is TGCGCCAGCAGCTTGAGGGCCGCAGCGAACACTGAAGCTTTCTTT. The encoded protein is CASSLRAAANTEAFF.

The chain employs TRBV29-1 and TRBJ1-5, with a tentative D call TRBD1 (5 bases). The ends were cut back, 4 bases at V and 6 bases at J, with 16 bases in the middle. Germline lookup yields CDR1 SQVTM and CDR2 ANQGSEA. CDR3 length: 14 amino acids. The CDR3 here is CSVAGARDGQPQHF. The CDR3 nucleotides are TGCAGCGTTGCCGGGGCCAGGGATGGTCAGCCCCAGCATTTT.

The rearrangement joins TRBV15 to TRBJ1-5; no definite D call. The germline CDR1 and CDR2 sequences are LNHNV and YYDKDF (reference sequence). The V gene lost 1 base and the J gene lost 9 bases, with 13 bases spanning the gap. The CDR3 runs to 14 residues. This CDR3 is CATSRAGRRVPQHF. Here the CDR3 DNA reads TGTGCCACCAGCAGAGCGGGCCGGAGGGTGCCCCAGCATTTT.

The rearrangement joins TRBV18 to TRBJ2-7; D possibly uses TRBD1 or TRBD2 (5 bases each). Germline V lookup: CDR1 KGHSH, CDR2 LQKENI. Trimming left V 4 bases short and J 3 bases short, with 10 bases between. The CDR3 loop spans 13 amino acids. CDR3 DNA: TGTGCCAGCTCACACGGGGCTGACTACGAGCAGTACTTC. Translated: CASSHGADYEQYF.

This clone was found a few times. Here the CDR3 DNA reads TGTGCCAGCAGCTTTGACAGGGCTAGGGGCTACACCTTC. Its translation: CASSFDRARGYTF. The chain recombines TRBV7-6 with TRBJ1-2; TRBD1 agrees at 7 bases. Germline CDR1 reads SGHVS; CDR2 reads FNYEAQ. This CDR3 has 13 residues. The trim removed 3 bases at V and 8 bases at J, leaving 6 bases unmatched.